One and the same sample provided the 24 T cell receptor beta chains below, sequenced in a study of blood T cells in healthy people across ages. Alongside a J-beta primer mix, a sample-barcoded 5' primer served in a second PCR lasting about 7 to 12 cycles. TCRdb used MiXCR to reprocess the 5' RACE reads, holding one entry per CDR3 protein. The table lists approximately 810,000 distinct CDR3 sequences, under 35% of them singletons. The sample comprised blood. Receptors were obtained from a woman older than 75 in good health.

As concerns this clonotype: Since a much larger clone is just one base distant, this may be a read error. The V call is TRBV12-3 or TRBV12-4, the J call TRBJ2-3, with 7 bases aligning to TRBD2. CDR3 length: 14 residues. V gave up 4 bases and J gave up 4 bases; unmatched junction bases: 5. CDR3 amino acids: CASSWRGYADTQYF. The CDR3 bases are TGTGCCAGCAGTTGGCGGGGGTACGCAGATACGCAGTATTTT.

There are many counts of this clonotype. This chain joins TRBV27 and TRBJ2-7; 10 nucleotides line up with TRBD2. CDR3 length: 18 residues. Germline V gene sequence: CDR1 MNHEY, CDR2 SMNVEV (reference sequence). The V and J ends lost 2 bases and 1 base, in that order; junction bases with no gene match: 11. CDR3 sequence: CASSLRSRSGGSSYEQYF. The CDR3 region has the DNA TGTGCCAGCAGTTTAAGATCTCGTAGCGGGGGGTCTTCCTACGAGCAGTACTTC.

This clonotype occurred many times. V gene TRBV7-2 combines with J gene TRBJ1-2, with 7 bases identical to TRBD1. The CDR3 is 17 residues long. Trimming took 1 base from V and 7 from J; bases not matched to a gene: 15. The germline V gene has CDR1 SGHTA and CDR2 FQGNSA. CDR3 nucleotides: TGTGCCAGCAGCTTAGGAAGGGGGCGTGAAGCTTCGGGTGGCTACACCTTC. Translation: CASSLGRGREASGGYTF.

The rearrangement links TRBV6-2 or TRBV6-3 to TRBJ2-2; D call uncertain. V dropped 7 bases and J dropped 6 bases, with 9 bases sitting between them. Germline V CDR1 and CDR2: MNHEY, SVGEGT. The CDR3 runs to 12 residues. CDR3 nucleotide sequence: TGTGCCAGCATCGATCTCCCCGGGGAGCTGTTTTTT. It codes for CASIDLPGELFF.

This clonotype was observed many times. The CDR3 sequence: CATSDPRTGPDTQYF. In DNA, the CDR3 is TGTGCCACCAGTGACCCCAGGACGGGCCCAGATACGCAGTATTTT. The V call is TRBV24-1, the J call TRBJ2-3; D is unclear. The germline V gene has CDR1 KGHDR and CDR2 SFDVKD. The germline V and J ends were trimmed by 4 bases and 4 bases, with 14 bases remaining between them. The CDR3 is 15 residues long.

The chain combines TRBV2 with TRBJ1-2, with D perhaps matching TRBD1 (5 bases). Germline lookup yields CDR1 SNHLY and CDR2 FYNNEI. The CDR3 runs to 13 residues. The V end was cut by 6 bases, the J end by 0 bases, with 8 bases between. The CDR3 DNA reads as TGTGCCAGCAGCATGGACACTAACTATGGCTACACCTTC. Encoded protein: CASSMDTNYGYTF.

Ten or more counts support this clonotype. V and J are TRBV4-3 and TRBJ2-7; D might be TRBD1 (5 bases). Germline lookup yields CDR1 LGHNA and CDR2 YSLEER. CDR3 size: 14 residues. V was trimmed by 6 bases and J by 2 bases, leaving 14 bases between them. This CDR3 is CASSKDTGPYEQYF. The CDR3 bases are TGCGCCAGCAGTAAGGACACGGGCCCCTACGAGCAGTACTTC.

This clonotype was seen a few times. CDR3 sequence: CASRSTPGGIGELFF. CDR3 nucleotide sequence: TGTGCCAGCAGATCGACCCCGGGGGGGATTGGGGAGCTGTTTTTT. J is TRBJ2-2 and V is TRBV7-2, with 8 positions matching TRBD2. The CDR3 is 15 residues long. Germline loops: CDR1 SGHTA, CDR2 FQGNSA. The J segment lost 8 bases and the V segment lost 6 bases, leaving 11 bases of the junction unmatched.

Many counts were recorded for this clonotype. V usage is TRBV4-3 and J usage is TRBJ2-5; 12 bases align to TRBD2. With 0 bases clipped from V and 5 bases from J, the junction kept 4 bases outside the gene matches. The germline CDR1 and CDR2 sequences are LGHNA and YSLEER. The CDR3 sequence is 16 residues long. The CDR3 region is CASSQDQLAGGETQYF. The CDR3 DNA reads as TGCGCCAGCAGCCAAGATCAGCTAGCGGGGGGGGAGACCCAGTACTTC.

This clonotype occurred many times. The chain recombines TRBV3-1 with TRBJ2-4, with 7 bases that match TRBD1. CDR1 and CDR2 (germline): LGHDT, YNNKEL (reference sequence). The CDR3 loop spans 15 amino acids. Losses at the gene ends were 2 bases for V and 6 bases for J; bases not matched to a gene: 7. The CDR3 loop reads CASSQWDSSGNIQYF. As DNA, the CDR3 is TGTGCCAGCAGCCAATGGGACAGTTCGGGAAACATTCAGTACTTC.

The chain carries TRBV11-3 and TRBJ2-3; D gene ambiguous. The CDR3 loop spans 14 amino acids. Germline lookup yields CDR1 SGHNT and CDR2 YENEEA. V lost 1 base and J 4 bases, leaving 9 bases between the germline ends. CDR3 nucleotide sequence: TGTGCCAGCAGCTTAGGTGTGGAAGCAGATACGCAGTATTTT. This encodes CASSLGVEADTQYF.

This clonotype was detected only once. One end of the junction varies from germline; a read error may be responsible. The V call is TRBV20-1, the J call TRBJ2-4; maybe TRBD2 (5 bases). The CDR3 covers 14 residues. The germline V gene has CDR1 DFQATT and CDR2 SNEGSKA (reference sequence). CDR3 in DNA: TGCAGTACTAGAACGGTGGGCAGTCGAAACATTCAGTACTTC. Residues: CSTRTVGSRNIQYF.

This clonotype was counted only a few times. The CDR3 protein is CASSQEVGNYGYTF. The CDR3 DNA sequence: TGTGCCAGCAGCCAAGAAGTCGGGAACTATGGCTACACCTTC. The genes are TRBV3-1 and TRBJ1-2, with D unresolved. Trimming stripped 0 bases from V and 2 bases from J, with 7 bases between. Germline CDR1 and CDR2: LGHDT and YNNKEL (reference sequence). The CDR3 covers 14 residues.

This clonotype was counted many times. This chain uses TRBV20-1 with TRBJ2-1; D is unresolved. The germline V gene has CDR1 DFQATT and CDR2 SNEGSKA (reference sequence). There are 14 residues in the CDR3. Trimming shortened V by 3 bases and J by 12 bases, and 21 bases separated the two germline ends. CDR3 sequence: CSAREPRVPKGQFF. The CDR3 nucleotides read TGCAGTGCTAGGGAGCCTAGGGTCCCTAAAGGGCAGTTCTTC.

This clonotype was detected only a few times. The rearrangement links TRBV9 to TRBJ1-2, with D tentatively TRBD1 (5 bases). This CDR3 is 14 amino acids long. Trimming pared 3 bases from V and 3 bases from J, leaving 12 bases between. Germline V gene sequence: CDR1 SGDLS, CDR2 YYNGEE. The CDR3 protein is CASSAAGRYYGYTF. CDR3 in DNA: TGTGCCAGCAGCGCGGCAGGGAGATACTATGGCTACACCTTC. Full variable domain (rest looked up from reference TRBV9 and TRBJ1-2): DSGVTQTPKHLITATGQRVTLRCSPRSGDLSVYWYQQSLDQGLQFLIQYYNGEERAKGNILERFSAQQFPDLHSELNLSSLELGDSALYFCASSAAGRYYGYTFGSGTRLTVV.

About this clonotype: It may be a read error: a sequence one base away is much more abundant. The genes are TRBV5-1 and TRBJ2-5, with D maybe TRBD1 (5 bases). CDR3 length: 20 amino acids. The germline V gene has CDR1 SGHRS and CDR2 YFSETQ. V was trimmed by 4 bases and J by 11 bases, leaving 39 bases between them. CDR3 region: CASSTSIFKGPDRNYNEQYF. As DNA, the CDR3 is TGCGCCAGCAGCACCAGCATATTCAAGGGGCCGGACCGAAACTACAATGAGCAGTACTTC.

This clonotype was seen more than once but under ten times. A read error may account for a junction end that differs from germline. The chain uses TRBV6-2 or TRBV6-3 and TRBJ1-2; D call uncertain. The CDR3 is made up of 15 amino acids. Germline CDR1 is MNHEY and CDR2 is SVGEGT. In DNA, the CDR3 is TGTGCCGGCAGCACCTGGAATACAGCTAACTATGGCTACACCTTC. Translating gives CAGSTWNTANYGYTF.

There are many counts of this clonotype. V usage is TRBV12-3 or TRBV12-4 and J usage is TRBJ2-3; tentatively, D is TRBD1 (6 bases). V was cut by 5 bases and J by 5 bases, with 20 bases left in between. The CDR3 contains 16 residues. CDR3 in DNA: TGTGCCAGCAGTCCGGGATTGACAGGATGGGGAGATACGCAGTATTTT. Residues: CASSPGLTGWGDTQYF.

On this clonotype itself: The junction and the germline gene differ at one end; a read error may be behind it. The chain has TRBV6-1 and TRBJ2-3; D is possibly TRBD1 (5 bases). CDR3 length equals 14 residues. CDR1 MNHNS and CDR2 SASEGT come from the germline V gene. CDR3 protein: CAGSERQYTDTQYF. CDR3 sequence (DNA): TGTGCCGGCAGTGAAAGACAGTATACAGATACGCAGTATTTT.

The table lists this clonotype with many counts. The CDR3, as DNA: TGTGCCAGCAGCTTAGTACCTATTGCCACCAATTCACCCCTCCACTTT. Protein: CASSLVPIATNSPLHF. The V and J genes are TRBV7-2 and TRBJ1-6; D unclear. The germline gives CDR1 SGHTA, CDR2 FQGNSA. This CDR3 comprises 16 residues. Trimming stripped 1 base from V and 7 bases from J, with 14 bases between.

A remark on this clonotype: This may stem from a read error, because a much larger clone lies one nucleotide away. The chain couples TRBV20-1 to TRBJ1-2; D ambiguous. This CDR3 has 11 amino acids. CDR1 and CDR2 from the germline V gene are DFQATT and SNEGSKA (reference sequence). V was trimmed by 8 bases and J by 4 bases, leaving 11 bases between them. For the CDR3, the DNA is TGCAGTACCGAGGAGAGCTATGGCTACACCTTC. The encoded protein is CSTEESYGYTF.

The chain combines TRBV5-1 with TRBJ2-2; unclear D gene. V was pared by 3 bases and J by 3 bases, with 9 bases between. The CDR3 extends over 14 amino acids. Germline loops: CDR1 SGHRS, CDR2 YFSETQ. The CDR3 bases are TGCGCCAGCAGCTGGGGTGGGGACACCGGGGAGCTGTTTTTT. This translates into CASSWGGDTGELFF.

This clonotype occurred many times. This chain uses TRBV12-3 or TRBV12-4 with TRBJ1-2, with no clear D. This CDR3 contains 12 residues. With 6 bases removed from V and 12 bases from J, the gap between germline ends came to 17 bases. The CDR3 nucleotides are TGTGCCAGCAGCTATGGGCCGAGGGTGGACACCTTC. It is translated as CASSYGPRVDTF.

The V gene is TRBV20-1, the J gene TRBJ2-4, with unresolved D. The assigned J gene may be wrong: the sequence end matches TRBJ2-7 better. Germline V CDR1 and CDR2: DFQATT, SNEGSKA (reference sequence). The CDR3 runs to 12 residues. The DNA of the CDR3 is TGCAGTGAGTCGGCAGGAGCCTACGAGCAGTACTTC. Protein: CSESAGAYEQYF.